These 24 T cell receptor beta chains originate from one sample sequenced in a study of regulatory T cells in long-lasting Graves disease. CDR3-region Arm-PCR and iRepertoire HTBI primers produced the TCR beta libraries. In TCRdb, the multiplex PCR reads were re-called with MiXCR into one record per CDR3 protein. Seen here are under 450,000 distinct CDR3 sequences, 10% to 15% observed once, and the top ten hold approximately 19%. The time point is: newly diagnosed GD, antithyroid drugs for less than 3 months. RNA isolated from PBMCs was used to make the TCR library. This sample was shared with a second study, whose subject was T cells in Graves' hyperthyroidism and ophthalmopathy.

The sequencing here drew on peripheral blood mononuclear cells (PBMCs), taken at new diagnosis, from a patient treated with antithyroid drugs. These receptors came from a woman aged 18-29 years with Graves disease.

This chain links TRBV6-2 or TRBV6-3 with TRBJ2-2; TRBD2 is a possible D gene (5 bases). Germline lookup yields CDR1 MNHEY and CDR2 SVGEGT. The length of the CDR3 is 17 residues. Trimming cost V 0 bases and J 5 bases, with 16 bases left between them. Here the CDR3 reads CASSYSSSLIFTGELFF. CDR3 bases: TGTGCCAGCAGTTACTCGTCTAGCCTGATTTTTACCGGGGAGCTGTTTTTT.

A few counts support this clonotype. The J gene is TRBJ2-1, the V gene TRBV28; TRBD2 is a possible D gene (6 bases). CDR3 length: 16 amino acids. Per germline, CDR1 MDHEN and CDR2 SYDVKM. Trimming took off 4 bases at V and 2 bases at J, with 15 bases between the two ends. The CDR3 spells CASSSGLLRPYNEQFF. CDR3 nucleotides: TGTGCCAGCAGTTCCGGACTACTAAGACCCTACAATGAGCAGTTCTTC.

This clonotype turned up a few times. The chain has TRBV12-3 or TRBV12-4 and TRBJ2-7, with D uncertain. V gave up 2 bases and J gave up 5 bases, with 10 bases separating them. The CDR3 is 13 amino acids. The DNA of the CDR3 is TGTGCCAGCAGTTTACGGCAGTCCCACGAGCAGTACTTC. This gives the protein CASSLRQSHEQYF.

This clonotype was counted at least ten times. This chain joins TRBV12-5 and TRBJ1-1; tentative D call: TRBD1 (5 bases). The CDR3 runs 16 residues. V shed 7 bases and J shed 5 bases, with 23 bases lying between them. Germline assignment: CDR1 LGHNT and CDR2 FRNRAP. CDR3 amino acids: CASARTPGVTWTEAFF. The CDR3 bases are TGTGCTAGTGCCCGAACTCCGGGGGTGACATGGACTGAAGCTTTCTTT.

This clonotype was seen many times. The V and J genes are TRBV2 and TRBJ1-2; no clear D gene. Germline V gives CDR1 SNHLY, CDR2 FYNNEI. There are 14 residues in the CDR3. V was shortened by 2 bases and J by 5 bases, with 12 bases between the two germline ends. CDR3: CASSEQRRAYGYTF. The DNA of the CDR3 is TGTGCCAGCAGTGAACAGAGAAGAGCTTATGGCTACACCTTC. Looking up the rest from reference TRBV2 and TRBJ1-2 gives the full variable domain: EPEVTQTPSHQVTQMGQEVILRCVPISNHLYFYWYRQILGQKVEFLVSFYNNEISEKSEIFDDQFSVERPDGSNFTLKIRSTKLEDSAMYFCASSEQRRAYGYTFGSGTRLTVV.

This clonotype was picked up a small number of times. The chain has TRBV12-3 or TRBV12-4 and TRBJ2-1; D not resolved. V lost 4 bases and J lost 4, with 17 bases in between. There are 16 residues in the CDR3. The CDR3 DNA is TGTGCCAGCAGTTCTCTCGGTGGTAGAGCTTACAATGAGCAGTTCTTC. Translated, it gives CASSSLGGRAYNEQFF.

This clonotype was seen at least ten times. The V gene is TRBV24-1, the J gene TRBJ2-5; 9 bases match TRBD2. Germline CDR1 and CDR2: KGHDR and SFDVKD. Trimming removed 9 bases from V and 5 bases from J; junction bases left unmatched: 6. The CDR3 covers 13 residues. CDR3 sequence reads: CATGGLAGETQYF. CDR3 nucleotides: TGTGCCACCGGGGGACTAGCTGGGGAGACCCAGTACTTC.

To note about this clonotype: A much larger clone lies one base from this, so it may be a read error. CDR3 coding DNA: TGTGCCGGCAGCCCGGACGGGGGGGACAGCGACCCATACGAGCAGTACTTC. Protein product: CAGSPDGGDSDPYEQYF. This rearrangement joins TRBV7-2 to TRBJ2-7; D is possibly TRBD2 (8 bases). Germline assignment: CDR1 SGHTA and CDR2 FQGNSA. The CDR3 consists of 17 residues.

This clonotype has just one count. The J gene is TRBJ1-5, the V gene TRBV12-3 or TRBV12-4; D is unresolved. The CDR3 has 14 residues. V was clipped by 6 bases and J by 7 bases, with 16 bases between them. CDR3: CASSPTAQNQPQHF. The DNA of the CDR3 is TGTGCCAGCAGCCCTACTGCACAGAACCAGCCCCAGCATTTT.

This clonotype was seen many times. DNA of the CDR3: TGCGCCAGCAGCCACGATGGGACTTTACAGAACAATGAGCAGTTCTTC. This codes for CASSHDGTLQNNEQFF. The chain carries TRBV4-1 and TRBJ2-1, with a weak D call TRBD2 (6 bases). Trimming cost V 3 bases and J 5 bases, with 17 bases left between them. Per the germline V gene, CDR1 is MGHRA and CDR2 is YSYEKL. The CDR3 loop spans 16 amino acids.

This clonotype appeared once. This sequence joins TRBV20-1 and TRBJ2-3; D perhaps matches TRBD2 (5 bases). There are 13 residues in the CDR3. V lost 7 bases, J lost 1 base, and 12 bases lay in between. Per the germline V gene, CDR1 is DFQATT and CDR2 is SNEGSKA (reference sequence). The CDR3 DNA sequence: TGCAGTGGTCGTGATAGCGGCACAGATACGCAGTATTTT. Its protein is CSGRDSGTDTQYF.

V usage is TRBV7-9 and J usage is TRBJ2-7; D not resolved. CDR1 is SEHNR and CDR2 is FQNEAQ in the germline V gene (reference sequence). Trimming removed 2 bases at V and 5 bases at J, with 16 bases between. The CDR3 length is 15 residues. The CDR3: CASSLTAGRPHEQYF. The CDR3 DNA sequence: TGTGCCAGCAGCTTAACGGCCGGCAGGCCCCACGAGCAGTACTTC. The variable domain in full, completed from reference TRBV7-9 and TRBJ2-7, reads DTGVSQNPRHKITKRGQNVTFRCDPISEHNRLYWYRQTLGQGPEFLTYFQNEAQLEKSRLLSDRFSAERPKGSFSTLEIQRTEQGDSAMYLCASSLTAGRPHEQYFGPGTRLTVT.

In its sample, this clonotype was seen many times. The J gene is TRBJ2-7, the V gene TRBV6-2 or TRBV6-3, with 7 bases identical to TRBD2. CDR1 and CDR2 (germline): MNHEY, SVGEGT. The CDR3 is 14 residues long. The V segment lost 8 bases and the J segment 4 bases; nucleotides outside the gene matches: 11. CDR3 protein: CASSASGGTYEQYF. The CDR3 DNA reads as TGTGCCAGCTCGGCTAGCGGAGGGACTTACGAGCAGTACTTC.

This clonotype has a count of ten or more. The chain is built from TRBV2 and TRBJ1-2; D is uncertain. Germline V gives CDR1 SNHLY, CDR2 FYNNEI. Trimming stripped 1 base from V and 5 bases from J, with 14 bases between. This CDR3 has 15 residues. The CDR3 loop reads CASSEGSGPRYGYTF. DNA of the CDR3: TGTGCCAGCAGTGAAGGTTCCGGGCCCAGATATGGCTACACCTTC. Complete variable domain (other parts from reference TRBV2 and TRBJ1-2): EPEVTQTPSHQVTQMGQEVILRCVPISNHLYFYWYRQILGQKVEFLVSFYNNEISEKSEIFDDQFSVERPDGSNFTLKIRSTKLEDSAMYFCASSEGSGPRYGYTFGSGTRLTVV.

The sample holds a few counts of this clonotype. V gene TRBV29-1 combines with J gene TRBJ2-5; TRBD1 agrees at 10 bases. J gave up 4 bases and V 6 bases, and 11 bases lay outside the gene matches. This CDR3 contains 15 residues. Per the germline V gene, CDR1 is SQVTM and CDR2 is ANQGSEA. CDR3 sequence reads: CSVGIRQGALETQYF. For the CDR3, the DNA is TGCAGCGTAGGAATTCGACAGGGGGCATTAGAGACCCAGTACTTC.

This clonotype showed up many times. The chain is built from TRBV27 and TRBJ2-2; 11 nucleotides agree with TRBD2. The CDR3 is 17 residues long. Germline V gene data show CDR1 as MNHEY and CDR2 as SMNVEV (reference sequence). With V trimmed by 7 bases and J by 0 bases, 7 bases remained unmatched. Written as DNA, the CDR3 is TGTGCCAGCACCGGACTAGCGGGCCCTTCGAACACCGGGGAGCTGTTTTTT. It specifies CASTGLAGPSNTGELFF.

This clonotype has a count of ten or more. The J gene is TRBJ1-2, the V gene TRBV9; no definite D call. V was trimmed by 7 bases and J by 1 base, leaving 20 bases between them. The germline V gene encodes CDR1 SGDLS and CDR2 YYNGEE. The CDR3 contains 16 residues. CDR3 sequence reads: CASGSLEQPINYGYTF. Here the CDR3 DNA reads TGTGCCAGCGGGAGCCTGGAACAGCCTATTAACTATGGCTACACCTTC.

This clonotype was counted at least ten times. This chain uses TRBV20-1 with TRBJ1-6; D remains ambiguous. The CDR3 consists of 13 residues. The germline CDR1 and CDR2 sequences are DFQATT and SNEGSKA (reference sequence). Trimming removed 7 bases from V and 8 bases from J, with 15 bases in between. The DNA of the CDR3 is TGCAGTGGGGCTCGCACTTGGGATTCACCCCTCCACTTT. Encoded protein: CSGARTWDSPLHF.

This clonotype was seen a few times. The chain couples TRBV9 to TRBJ1-3; a weak D match, TRBD1 (5 bases). The CDR3 spans 15 residues. The V end lost 2 bases, the J end lost 0 bases, and 9 bases lay between the germline ends. CDR1 SGDLS and CDR2 YYNGEE come from the germline V gene. DNA of the CDR3: TGTGCCAGCAGCGTCGGGACGGACTCTGGAAACACCATATATTTT. Encoded protein: CASSVGTDSGNTIYF.

The gene calls are TRBV16 and TRBJ1-5; no clear D gene. The CDR3 is 20 amino acids. The V end lost 0 bases, the J end lost 0 bases, and 21 bases lay between the germline ends. Germline assignment: CDR1 KGHSY and CDR2 FQNENV. The CDR3 here is CASSQSKPDRVVNSNQPQHF. The CDR3 DNA sequence: TGTGCCAGCAGCCAATCAAAACCAGACCGCGTCGTTAATAGCAATCAGCCCCAGCATTTT. Complete variable domain (other parts from reference TRBV16 and TRBJ1-5): GEEVAQTPKHLVRGEGQKAKLYCAPIKGHSYVFWYQQVLKNEFKFLISFQNENVFDETGMPKERFSAKCLPNSPCSLEIQATKLEDSAVYFCASSQSKPDRVVNSNQPQHFGDGTRLSIL.

This clonotype was recorded many times. This chain's CDR3 is CASSLGGFSEYAEETQYF. CDR3 sequence (DNA): TGTGCCAGCAGTTTGGGGGGGTTTAGCGAATACGCCGAAGAGACCCAGTACTTC. This rearrangement joins TRBV28 to TRBJ2-5, with 7 bases fitting TRBD2. V gave up 3 bases and J gave up 3 bases; unmatched junction bases: 16. This CDR3 spans 18 amino acids. From germline, CDR1 is MDHEN and CDR2 SYDVKM.

This clonotype was picked up many times. In DNA, the CDR3 is TGTGCCAGCAGTTACTCGAATCTTGAAGGCTACACCTTC. Protein sequence: CASSYSNLEGYTF. The rearrangement uses TRBV6-5 and TRBJ1-2; unclear D gene. CDR1 and CDR2 (germline): MNHEY, SVGAGI. This CDR3 has 13 residues. Trimming cost V 0 bases and J 8 bases, with 10 bases left between them.

Comments on this clonotype: One end of the junction fails to match germline, which may point to a read error. The chain links TRBV9 to TRBJ2-1, with 10 bases identical to TRBD2. Germline V lookup: CDR1 SGDLS, CDR2 YYNGEE. The CDR3 is 15 amino acids. The CDR3 DNA follows: TGTGCCAGCAGCGCCAGCGGGGGGGCCTACGATGAGCAGTTCTTC. It yields the protein CASSASGGAYDEQFF.

V usage is TRBV7-2 and J usage is TRBJ2-3, with a possible D match to TRBD2 (6 bases). V gave up 8 bases and J gave up 4 bases, with 16 bases separating them. The germline V gene encodes CDR1 SGHTA and CDR2 FQGNSA. The CDR3 sequence is 14 residues long. The CDR3 DNA reads TGTGCCAGCGCATGGGGGACTGCAGCAGATACGCAGTATTTT. Translation gives CASAWGTAADTQYF.